The present entry profiles one T cell receptor beta chain with its context. This same CDR3 is encoded by further DNA sequences in the sample. 60 Vbeta and 13 Jbeta primers were used in PCR. Assay: immunoSEQ multiplex PCR; the TCRdb copy retains only in-frame clones and omits some. The sample lists some 190,000 clones, 80% to 90% occurring once. J lost 1 base, V lost 3 bases, and 0 bases had no gene match. CDR1 SGHRS and CDR2 YFSETQ come from the germline V gene. The CDR3 runs 14 residues. This sample stems from a study of cytomegalovirus exposure and HLA in healthy donors. The chain recombines TRBV5-1 with TRBJ1-1; the match to TRBD1 covers 10 bases. Sequencing input: PBMCs. The TCR was taken from a man in his thirties or forties in good health and CMV-seronegative. CDR3 residues: CASSWTGGNTEAFF. The CDR3 DNA reads TGCGCCAGCAGCTGGACAGGGGGGAACACTGAAGCTTTCTTT. Full variable domain (rest looked up from reference TRBV5-1 and TRBJ1-1): KAGVTQTPRYLIKTRGQQVTLSCSPISGHRSVSWYQQTPGQGLQFLFEYFSETQRNKGNFPGRFSGRQFSNSRSEMNVSTLELGDSALYLCASSWTGGNTEAFFGQGTRLTVV.